This TCR beta chain was recorded in a study of cytomegalovirus exposure and HLA in healthy donors. With 60 Vbeta and 13 Jbeta primers, the PCR was carried out. Data came from immunoSEQ multiplex PCR; TCRdb stores just in-frame clones and leaves some out. The table lists about 110,000 clones, 74% of them singletons. The V gene's germline CDR1 is SNHLY and CDR2 FYNNEI. Trimming removed 4 bases from V and 4 bases from J; junction bases left unmatched: 7. This CDR3 region has 15 residues. Whole-study findings and limits: While the bulk of TCR sequences proved rare, some public TCRs turned up in many donors. With further analysis later on, most CMV-associated TCR beta chains appeared HLA-restricted. In vitro, three CMV-associated chains proved specific for CMV antigens.

About this clone: Its antigen remains unidentified.

Material: PBMCs. This chain connects TRBV2 to TRBJ1-5; 7 bases line up with TRBD1. The clonotype originates from a woman in her thirties or forties in good health and CMV-seropositive. CDR3 sequence: CASSAYRGLNQPQHF. The CDR3 nucleotides are TGTGCCAGCAGTGCTTACAGGGGCCTAAATCAGCCCCAGCATTTT. The full variable domain, completed using reference TRBV2 and TRBJ1-5, is EPEVTQTPSHQVTQMGQEVILRCVPISNHLYFYWYRQILGQKVEFLVSFYNNEISEKSEIFDDQFSVERPDGSNFTLKIRSTKLEDSAMYFCASSAYRGLNQPQHFGDGTRLSIL.